The source of this T cell receptor (beta chain) is a study of blood T cells in healthy people across ages. This clonotype came up a few times. A second PCR, run for roughly 7 to 11 cycles, used a sample-barcoded 5' primer plus a J-beta primer mix. MiXCR was run by TCRdb on the 5' RACE reads, yielding one entry per CDR3 protein. The table shows 800,000 or so distinct CDR3 sequences, with around two thirds occurring only once. This clonotype was obtained from a man aged 25-40 years in good health. Sequencing input: blood.

CDR3 DNA: TGCGCCAGCAGCAAGGGACAGGACACAACTAATGAAAAACTGTTTTTT. Protein sequence: CASSKGQDTTNEKLFF. The rearrangement links TRBV5-1 to TRBJ1-4; TRBD1 agrees at 8 bases. With V trimmed by 4 bases and J by 0 bases, 5 bases remained unmatched. Germline lookup yields CDR1 SGHRS and CDR2 YFSETQ. CDR3 length equals 16 residues.